This record concerns one TCR beta chain sequence. These data belong to a study of blood T cell repertoires in COVID-19. This table comes from immunoSEQ multiplex PCR, and its TCRdb copy is limited to in-frame clones, with some not included. The table includes 50,000 to 65,000 clones, about nine tenths detected once. Germline loops: CDR1 SGDLS, CDR2 YYNGEE. With 0 bases removed from V and 5 bases from J, the gap between germline ends came to 15 bases. CDR3 length: 16 amino acids. This chain joins TRBV9 and TRBJ2-1; TRBD2 might be the D (5 bases). The sample comprised peripheral blood. This TCR was recovered from a woman aged 80 or over with COVID-19, enrolled during active disease. In DNA form, the CDR3 reads TGTGCCAGCAGCGTAGGCCAACTAGGATCCCACAATGAGCAGTTCTTC. Its protein is CASSVGQLGSHNEQFF.